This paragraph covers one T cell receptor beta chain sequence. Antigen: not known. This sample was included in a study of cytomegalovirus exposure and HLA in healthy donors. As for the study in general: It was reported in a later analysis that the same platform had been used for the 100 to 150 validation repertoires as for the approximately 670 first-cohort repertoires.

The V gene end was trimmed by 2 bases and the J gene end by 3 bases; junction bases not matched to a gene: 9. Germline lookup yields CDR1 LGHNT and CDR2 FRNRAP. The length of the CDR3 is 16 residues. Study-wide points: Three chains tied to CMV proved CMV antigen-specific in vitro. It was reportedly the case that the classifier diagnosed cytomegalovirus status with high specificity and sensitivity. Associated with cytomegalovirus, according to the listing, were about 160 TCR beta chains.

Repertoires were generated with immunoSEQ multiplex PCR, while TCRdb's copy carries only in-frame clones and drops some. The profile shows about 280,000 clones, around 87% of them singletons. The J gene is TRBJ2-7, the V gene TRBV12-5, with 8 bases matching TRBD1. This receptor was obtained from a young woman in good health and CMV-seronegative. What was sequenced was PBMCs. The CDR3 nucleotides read TGTGCTAGTGGTTTGTCTACAGGGGGTGGGTACTACGAGCAGTACTTC. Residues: CASGLSTGGGYYEQYF.